This T cell receptor (beta chain) comes out of a study of cytomegalovirus exposure and HLA in healthy donors. Germline V CDR1 and CDR2: SEHNR, FQNEAQ (reference sequence). The CDR3 has 18 residues. The PCR made use of 60 Vbeta and 13 Jbeta primers. This table comes from immunoSEQ multiplex PCR, and its TCRdb copy is limited to in-frame clones, with some not included. The table has more than 150,000 clones, 75% to 85% seen once. Points on this clone: One end of the junction fails to match germline, which may point to a read error.

This TCR was sampled from a man aged 18 to 30 in good health and CMV-seronegative. J is TRBJ2-2 and V is TRBV7-9; possibly TRBD1 for D (6 bases). The sequencing input was PBMCs. As DNA, the CDR3 is TGTTCCAGCAGCTGGACGAACGTCGGACAGACAAACACCGGGGAGCTGTTTTTT. Translating it yields CSSSWTNVGQTNTGELFF. Full variable domain (outside the CDR3, taken from reference TRBV7-9 and TRBJ2-2): DTGVSQNPRHKITKRGQNVTFRCDPISEHNRLYWYRQTLGQGPEFLTYFQNEAQLEKSRLLSDRFSAERPKGSFSTLEIQRTEQGDSAMYLCSSSWTNVGQTNTGELFFGEGSRLTVL.